This T cell receptor (beta chain) derives from a study of breast tumors, draining lymph nodes, adjacent tissues. The V gene's germline CDR1 is MNHEY and CDR2 SVGAGI. This CDR3 has 16 residues. This clonotype was recorded a few times. A read error may account for a junction end that differs from germline. TCRdb processed the multiplex PCR reads anew with MiXCR; each CDR3 protein has one entry. The sample has about 15,000 distinct CDR3 sequences, 40% to 65% seen once; the top ten hold around 17%. This sequence originates from a female donor with breast cancer. Some clones in this sample may be carry-over from other donors' samples. The chain recombines TRBV6-5 with TRBJ2-1; 7 bases are a match to TRBD1. The sequencing input was tumor-adjacent breast tissue. The CDR3 coding sequence is TGTGCCAGCAGTCACAACAGGGGCTTCCTAGACAATGGGCAGTTCTTC. This gives the protein CASSHNRGFLDNGQFF.